The T cell receptor beta chain described here comes from a study of T cells after posttransplantation cyclophosphamide. The CDR3 contains 8 residues. Method: immunoSEQ multiplex PCR; TCRdb's copy keeps in-frame clones and lacks some. Captured here are under 25,000 clones, none seen once; the top ten comprise roughly 6.6%. Study-level results: Recipient CMV seropositivity and CMV reactivation strongly tracked TRB clonality. Donor-recipient repertoire similarity was low at 1-2 months, rising over year one.

This clone was counted many times. What it binds is not known. Sequencing input: PBMCs. The chain links TRBV3-2 to TRBJ2-1; the table assigns TRBD2, which was not confirmed against the DNA. TRBV3-2 is labeled a pseudogene. The source of this sequence is a woman aged 60-75 years in good health, CMV-negative, and a related stem cell transplant donor. The CDR3: CASSREFF. CDR3 in DNA: TGTGCCAGCAGCCGAGAGTTCTTC.